This paragraph reports one T cell receptor (beta chain). These data are taken from a study of T cell clones after liver transplantation. The protocol was immunoSEQ multiplex PCR, while the TCRdb copy is restricted to in-frame clones and leaves out a portion. The repertoire has around 100,000 clones, around 83% of them found once; the top ten carry around 0.97%. The germline V gene encodes CDR1 SEHNR and CDR2 FQNEAQ (reference sequence). CDR3 length: 15 amino acids. The V and J ends lost 4 bases and 10 bases, in that order; junction bases with no gene match: 11. Sequences were derived from CD4+ T cells from blood, sampled before liver transplant. The clonotype comes from a human donor who received a liver transplant. The chain couples TRBV7-9 to TRBJ2-1, with 9 bases matching TRBD2. The CDR3 loop is CASSSNLAGKGEQFF. DNA for the CDR3: TGTGCCAGCAGCTCAAATCTAGCGGGAAAAGGAGAGCAGTTCTTC.